The 2 T cell receptor beta chains presented below share a single source sample, sequenced in a study of blood T cell repertoires in COVID-19. TCRdb's copy holds only in-frame clones and misses some; the assay was immunoSEQ multiplex PCR. The sample consists of 60,000 to 75,000 clones, roughly 89% of them appearing once. Sequenced: peripheral blood. All receptors derive from a young man with acute or convalescent COVID-19.

The rearrangement links TRBV7-6 to TRBJ2-3, with a weak D call TRBD1 (6 bases). Per the germline V gene, CDR1 is SGHVS and CDR2 is FNYEAQ. This CDR3 has 17 residues. V was shortened by 2 bases and J by 3 bases, with 18 bases between the two germline ends. The CDR3 protein is CASSLSRQGINTDTQYF. The CDR3 DNA reads as TGTGCCAGCAGCTTAAGTCGGCAGGGGATCAATACAGATACGCAGTATTTT. The full variable domain, rest sourced from reference TRBV7-6 and TRBJ2-3, is GAGVSQSPRYKVTKRGQDVALRCDPISGHVSLYWYRQALGQGPEFLTYFNYEAQQDKSGLPNDRFSAERPEGSISTLTIQRTEQRDSAMYRCASSLSRQGINTDTQYFGPGTRLTVL.

Here the CDR3 DNA reads TGCGCCAGCAGCCAAGAAAAGAACAGGGCGGATTCACCCCTCCACTTT. Protein product: CASSQEKNRADSPLHF. The chain employs TRBV4-1 and TRBJ1-6; the D gene is possibly TRBD1 (6 bases). Germline loops: CDR1 MGHRA, CDR2 YSYEKL. V was pared by 0 bases and J by 8 bases, with 14 bases between. This CDR3 is 16 amino acids long.